This is a list of T cell receptor beta chains from one sample in a study of blood T cells in healthy people across ages. TCRdb fed the 5' RACE reads into MiXCR, producing one record per CDR3 protein. This table holds about a million distinct CDR3 sequences, more than 30% found once. Material: blood. All receptors come from a man younger than 35 in good health. CDR3s include the opening cysteine and the closing phenylalanine or tryptophan. The order of the fields is J gene, V gene, CDR3 protein.

J gene: TRBJ2-3
V gene: TRBV7-2
CDR3 protein: CASSLSPLSGTDTQYF

J gene: TRBJ2-7
V gene: TRBV6-1
CDR3 protein: CASSGSVKSDEQYF

J gene: TRBJ2-5
V gene: TRBV29-1
CDR3 protein: CSVEDPGTWGETQYF

J gene: TRBJ1-2
V gene: TRBV12-5
CDR3 protein: CASSGQGSSNYGYTF

J gene: TRBJ1-6
V gene: TRBV5-1
CDR3 protein: CASSWDFPSSYNSPLHF

J gene: TRBJ1-5
V gene: TRBV7-2
CDR3 protein: CASSFTGGSGQPQHF

J gene: TRBJ2-1
V gene: TRBV2
CDR3 protein: CASPYNSGLPENEQFF

J gene: TRBJ2-2
V gene: TRBV4-3
CDR3 protein: CASNQRWTLNTGELFF

J gene: TRBJ1-2
V gene: TRBV19
CDR3 protein: CASCLSPGQGRPNYGYTF

J gene: TRBJ1-2
V gene: TRBV29-1
CDR3 protein: CSVHGGGGYGYTF

J gene: TRBJ1-2
V gene: TRBV25-1
CDR3 protein: CASSETTGGRDGYTF

J gene: TRBJ1-2
V gene: TRBV7-2
CDR3 protein: CASSEAYISDGYTF

J gene: TRBJ2-1
V gene: TRBV12-5
CDR3 protein: CASGLVAGGISYNEQFF

J gene: TRBJ1-1
V gene: TRBV5-1
CDR3 protein: CASSLVGGINKAFF

J gene: TRBJ2-2
V gene: TRBV19
CDR3 protein: CASSSLAGVNTGELFF

J gene: TRBJ2-1
V gene: TRBV20-1
CDR3 protein: CSVASVEYNEQFF

J gene: TRBJ2-4
V gene: TRBV12-3/TRBV12-4
CDR3 protein: CASSLARAETNIQYF

J gene: TRBJ2-5
V gene: TRBV7-2
CDR3 protein: CASSLDRGGGLETQYF

J gene: TRBJ2-4
V gene: TRBV3-1
CDR3 protein: CASSQITTALAKNIQYF

J gene: TRBJ2-1
V gene: TRBV20-1
CDR3 protein: CSASSGLLINEQFF

J gene: TRBJ2-1
V gene: TRBV10-3
CDR3 protein: CAISESRASSSHEQFF